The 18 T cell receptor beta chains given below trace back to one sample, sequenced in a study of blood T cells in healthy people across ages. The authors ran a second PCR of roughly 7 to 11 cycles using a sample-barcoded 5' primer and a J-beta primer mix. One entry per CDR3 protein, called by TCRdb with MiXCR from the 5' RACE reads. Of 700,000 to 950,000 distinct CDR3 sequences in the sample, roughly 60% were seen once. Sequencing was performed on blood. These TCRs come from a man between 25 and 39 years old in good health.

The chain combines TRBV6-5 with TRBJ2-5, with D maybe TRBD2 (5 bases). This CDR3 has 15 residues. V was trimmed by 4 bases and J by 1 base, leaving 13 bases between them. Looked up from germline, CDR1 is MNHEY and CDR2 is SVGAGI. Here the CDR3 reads CASSLDFLTQETQYF. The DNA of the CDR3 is TGTGCCAGCAGTTTGGACTTCCTAACCCAAGAGACCCAGTACTTC.

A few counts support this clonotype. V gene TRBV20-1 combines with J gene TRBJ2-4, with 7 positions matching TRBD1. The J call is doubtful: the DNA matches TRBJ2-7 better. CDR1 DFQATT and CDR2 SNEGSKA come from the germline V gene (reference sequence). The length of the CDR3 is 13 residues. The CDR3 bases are TGCAGTGCCGCAACAGGGGTGGGTTACGAGCAGTACTTC. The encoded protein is CSAATGVGYEQYF.

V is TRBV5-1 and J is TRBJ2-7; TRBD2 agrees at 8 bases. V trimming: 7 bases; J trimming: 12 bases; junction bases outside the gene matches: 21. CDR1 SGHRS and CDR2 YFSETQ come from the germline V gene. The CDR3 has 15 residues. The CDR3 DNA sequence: TGCGCCAGCGCGACCGGGGGGGCCCTCATAGAGACCCGGTACTTC. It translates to CASATGGALIETRYF.

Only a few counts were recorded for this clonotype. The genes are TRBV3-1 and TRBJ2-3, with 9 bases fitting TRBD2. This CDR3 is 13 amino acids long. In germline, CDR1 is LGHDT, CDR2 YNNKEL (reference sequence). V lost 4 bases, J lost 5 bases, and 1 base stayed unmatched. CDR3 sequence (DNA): TGTGCCAGCAGCCCTAGCGGGAAAGATACGCAGTATTTT. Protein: CASSPSGKDTQYF.

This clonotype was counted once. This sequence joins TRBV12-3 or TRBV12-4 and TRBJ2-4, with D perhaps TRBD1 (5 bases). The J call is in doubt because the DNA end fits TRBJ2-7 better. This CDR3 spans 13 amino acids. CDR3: CASSQGHYYEQYF. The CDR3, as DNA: TGTGCCAGCAGCCAGGGTCACTACTACGAGCAGTACTTC.

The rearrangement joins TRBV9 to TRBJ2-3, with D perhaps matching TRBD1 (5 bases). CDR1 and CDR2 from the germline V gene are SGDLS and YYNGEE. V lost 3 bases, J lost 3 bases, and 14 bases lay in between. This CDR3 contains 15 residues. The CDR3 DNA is TGTGCCAGCAGCGCAGACAGTAAGTGGACAGATACGCAGTATTTT. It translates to CASSADSKWTDTQYF.

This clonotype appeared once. The CDR3 sequence: CATGQGPNEKLFF. The CDR3, as DNA: TGCGCCACCGGACAGGGCCCGAATGAAAAACTGTTTTTT. The rearrangement links TRBV5-1 to TRBJ1-4; 8 bases line up with TRBD1. J was trimmed by 5 bases and V by 9 bases; bases with no gene match: 6. This CDR3 contains 13 residues. Germline CDR1 reads SGHRS; CDR2 reads YFSETQ.

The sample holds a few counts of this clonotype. CDR3 region: CSVGGPNEQFF. CDR3 bases: TGCAGCGTTGGAGGGCCCAATGAGCAGTTCTTC. The chain combines TRBV29-1 with TRBJ2-1; TRBD2 might be the D (5 bases). CDR1 is SQVTM, CDR2 ANQGSEA, per germline. The CDR3 is 11 residues long. The V end lost 4 bases, the J end lost 6 bases, and 7 bases lay between the germline ends.

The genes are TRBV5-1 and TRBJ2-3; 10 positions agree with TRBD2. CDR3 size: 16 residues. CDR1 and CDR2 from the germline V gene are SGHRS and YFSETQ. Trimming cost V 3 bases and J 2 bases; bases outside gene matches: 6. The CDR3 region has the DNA TGCGCCAGCAGCTACCGACTAGCGGGTTCCACAGATACGCAGTATTTT. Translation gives CASSYRLAGSTDTQYF.

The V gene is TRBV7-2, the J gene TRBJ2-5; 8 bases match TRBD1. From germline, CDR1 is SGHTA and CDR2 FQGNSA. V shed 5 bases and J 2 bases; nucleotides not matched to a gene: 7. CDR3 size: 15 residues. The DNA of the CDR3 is TGTGCCAGCAGCCCGTGGACAGGGCAACAAGAGACCCAGTACTTC. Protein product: CASSPWTGQQETQYF.

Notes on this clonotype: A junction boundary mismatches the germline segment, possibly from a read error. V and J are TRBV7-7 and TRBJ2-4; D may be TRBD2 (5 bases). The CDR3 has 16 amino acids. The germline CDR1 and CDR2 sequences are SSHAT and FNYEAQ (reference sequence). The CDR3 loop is CASIRVAGEAKNIQYF. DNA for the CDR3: TGTGCTAGCATCCGGGTGGCGGGTGAAGCCAAAAACATTCAGTACTTC. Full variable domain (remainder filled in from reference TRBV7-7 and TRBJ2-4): GAGVSQSPRYKVTKRGQDVTLRCDPISSHATLYWYQQALGQGPEFLTYFNYEAQPDKSGLPSDRFSAERPEGSISTLTIQRTEQRDSAMYRCASIRVAGEAKNIQYFGAGTRLSVL.

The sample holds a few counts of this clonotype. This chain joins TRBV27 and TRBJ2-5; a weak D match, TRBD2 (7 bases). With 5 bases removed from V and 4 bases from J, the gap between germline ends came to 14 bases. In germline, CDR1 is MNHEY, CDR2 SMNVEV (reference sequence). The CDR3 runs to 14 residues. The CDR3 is CASSLTGRGETQYF. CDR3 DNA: TGTGCCAGCAGTCTTACAGGGAGGGGAGAGACCCAGTACTTC.

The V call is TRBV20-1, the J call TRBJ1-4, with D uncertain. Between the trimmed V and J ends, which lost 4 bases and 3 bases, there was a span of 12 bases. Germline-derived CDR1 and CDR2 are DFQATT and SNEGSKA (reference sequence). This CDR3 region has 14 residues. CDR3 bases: TGCAGTGCTAACCAACCTCAGGCTAATGAAAAACTGTTTTTT. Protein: CSANQPQANEKLFF.

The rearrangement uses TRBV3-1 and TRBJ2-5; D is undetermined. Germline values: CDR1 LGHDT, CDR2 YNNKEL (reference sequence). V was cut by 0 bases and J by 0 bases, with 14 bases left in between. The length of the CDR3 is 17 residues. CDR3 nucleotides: TGTGCCAGCAGCCAAGATGGCGACTCCGCGTACCAAGAGACCCAGTACTTC. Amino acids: CASSQDGDSAYQETQYF.

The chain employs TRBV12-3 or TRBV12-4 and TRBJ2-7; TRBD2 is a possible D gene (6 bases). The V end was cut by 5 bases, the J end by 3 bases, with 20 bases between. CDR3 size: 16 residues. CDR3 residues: CASSSARTGDNYEQYF. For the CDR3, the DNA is TGTGCCAGCAGTAGCGCGAGGACGGGAGATAACTACGAGCAGTACTTC.

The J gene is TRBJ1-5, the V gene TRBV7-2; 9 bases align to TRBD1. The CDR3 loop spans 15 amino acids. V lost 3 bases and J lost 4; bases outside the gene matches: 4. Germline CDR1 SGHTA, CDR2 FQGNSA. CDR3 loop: CASSLWTGANQPQHF. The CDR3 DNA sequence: TGTGCCAGCAGCTTGTGGACAGGGGCAAATCAGCCCCAGCATTTT.

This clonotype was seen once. The CDR3: CASSRVQHPSYEQYF. In DNA form, the CDR3 reads TGTGCCAGCAGTCGCGTACAGCATCCTTCATACGAGCAGTACTTC. The V and J genes are TRBV6-5 and TRBJ2-7; D not certain. Germline V lookup: CDR1 MNHEY, CDR2 SVGAGI. The CDR3 runs 15 residues. V lost 5 bases and J lost 4, with 18 bases in between.

In DNA, the CDR3 is TGTGCCAGCAGCCCGTACGGGCGGGCCCCCGAAGCTTTCTTT. Protein product: CASSPYGRAPEAFF. This chain links TRBV6-6 with TRBJ1-1; D unclear. The CDR3 totals 14 residues. Between the trimmed V and J ends, which lost 6 bases and 8 bases, there was a span of 19 bases. Germline V CDR1 and CDR2: MNHNY, SVGAGI (reference sequence).